The 27 T cell receptor beta chains presented below share a single source sample, sequenced in a study of identifying expanded T cells in peripheral blood. Produced via immunoSEQ multiplex PCR; TCRdb's table is partial and in-frame only. The sample has 120,000 or so clones, 84% seen once. The sample consisted of blood. These receptors all stem from a person aged 18 to 69 in good health.

This chain connects TRBV6-1 to TRBJ2-2; tentative D call: TRBD1 (5 bases). The CDR3 length is 13 residues. Germline V lookup: CDR1 MNHNS, CDR2 SASEGT. The V gene lost 5 bases and the J gene lost 9 bases, with 13 bases spanning the gap. The CDR3 here is CASSKGLGRELFF. The CDR3 DNA follows: TGTGCCAGCAGTAAAGGGCTGGGGCGGGAGCTGTTTTTT.

The CDR3 spells CASSILGQGIRELFF. The CDR3 bases are TGTGCCAGTAGTATCCTCGGACAGGGGATCCGGGAGCTGTTTTTT. V and J are TRBV19 and TRBJ2-2; 9 nucleotides match TRBD1. CDR3 length: 15 residues. With V trimmed by 3 bases and J by 9 bases, 8 bases remained unmatched. Germline V CDR1 and CDR2: LNHDA, SQIVND (reference sequence).

This clone has more than one count but fewer than ten. Written as DNA, the CDR3 is TGTGCCAGCAGCCGTCCGATTACCCGGCCTGGAAACACCATATATTTT. Translating gives CASSRPITRPGNTIYF. The chain uses TRBV14 and TRBJ1-3, with D unclear. Trimming took 4 bases from V and 2 from J, leaving 15 bases between them. The CDR3 has 16 amino acids. Germline CDR1 reads SGHDN; CDR2 reads FVKESK.

This clone was seen just once. V is TRBV6-1 and J is TRBJ1-1, with D unclear. This CDR3 is built from 13 residues. With 3 bases removed from V and 11 bases from J, the gap between germline ends came to 16 bases. The V gene's germline CDR1 is MNHNS and CDR2 SASEGT. This CDR3 reads CASSDYVVEAAFF. The DNA of the CDR3 is TGTGCCAGCAGTGACTACGTTGTAGAGGCGGCTTTCTTT.

J is TRBJ2-7 and V is TRBV21-1; TRBD2 is the table's D call, not checked against the DNA. TRBV21-1 is classified as a pseudogene. This CDR3 region has 15 residues. In nucleotides, the CDR3 is TGTGCCAGCAGCAAAGCCCTGCTAACTCACTACGAGCAGTACTTC. It translates to CASSKALLTHYEQYF.

This clone was picked up one time. This chain joins TRBV11-3 and TRBJ1-3, with D perhaps matching TRBD1 (5 bases). CDR3 length: 15 amino acids. Trimming took 8 bases from V and 0 from J, leaving 14 bases between them. Germline CDR1 and CDR2: SGHNT and YENEEA. DNA of the CDR3: TGTGCCAGCGAGAGGGGACGGAACTCTGGAAACACCATATATTTT. It translates to CASERGRNSGNTIYF.

The rearrangement uses TRBV7-9 and TRBJ1-2; D unclear. The CDR3 totals 13 residues. Germline CDR1 SEHNR, CDR2 FQNEAQ (reference sequence). The V gene lost 5 bases and the J gene lost 8 bases, with 15 bases spanning the gap. The CDR3 bases are TGTGCCAGCAGCCTCTACGGGGATGGCGGCTACACCTTC. Residues: CASSLYGDGGYTF.

This sequence joins TRBV6-6 and TRBJ1-2; D gene unclear. V was trimmed by 10 bases and J by 1 base, leaving 7 bases between them. The CDR3 consists of 11 residues. The germline gives CDR1 MNHNY, CDR2 SVGAGI (reference sequence). The CDR3 sequence: CAIYLNYGYTF. In DNA, the CDR3 is TGTGCCATTTATCTTAACTATGGCTACACCTTC.

The V and J genes are TRBV6-1 and TRBJ2-2; perhaps TRBD1 as D (5 bases). The CDR3 covers 12 residues. Germline values: CDR1 MNHNS, CDR2 SASEGT. V lost 3 bases, J lost 8 bases, and 7 bases lay in between. CDR3 DNA sequence: TGTGCCAGCAGTGATCGGACAGGGGAGCTGTTTTTT. It is translated as CASSDRTGELFF.

The V gene is TRBV6-6, the J gene TRBJ2-6; possible D gene TRBD1, 6 bases. Germline-derived CDR1 and CDR2 are MNHNY and SVGAGI (reference sequence). This CDR3 region has 15 residues. Between the trimmed V and J ends, which lost 8 bases and 0 bases, there was a span of 11 bases. CDR3 protein: CASSQGDSGANVLTF. The CDR3 bases are TGTGCCAGCTCACAGGGAGACTCTGGGGCCAACGTCCTGACTTTC.

This clone was seen a few times. The rearrangement links TRBV2 to TRBJ1-1; no reliable D call. The V end lost 4 bases, the J end lost 1 base, and 7 bases lay between the germline ends. The CDR3 sequence is 13 residues long. Germline V CDR1 and CDR2: SNHLY, FYNNEI. In DNA, the CDR3 is TGTGCCAGCAGTGTGGACGGGAACACTGAAGCTTTCTTT. Its protein product is CASSVDGNTEAFF.

The chain couples TRBV5-1 to TRBJ2-7, with D unresolved. V was trimmed by 3 bases and J by 2 bases, leaving 9 bases between them. The CDR3 is 13 residues long. Per germline, CDR1 SGHRS and CDR2 YFSETQ. The DNA of the CDR3 is TGCGCCAGCAGCTCCAGGTCGACCTACGAGCAGTACTTC. It yields the protein CASSSRSTYEQYF.

This clone was seen a few times. The V and J genes are TRBV6-1 and TRBJ1-5; TRBD1 matches 8 bases. Germline CDR1 reads MNHNS; CDR2 reads SASEGT. The CDR3 length is 13 residues. V trimming: 5 bases; J trimming: 9 bases; junction bases outside the gene matches: 6. The CDR3 here is CASSWDRIRPQHF. DNA of the CDR3: TGTGCCAGCAGTTGGGACAGGATTCGGCCCCAGCATTTT.

The chain recombines TRBV10-3 with TRBJ1-6, with D possibly matching TRBD1 (5 bases). V was pared by 0 bases and J by 16 bases, with 16 bases between. CDR1 is ENHRY, CDR2 SYGVKD, per germline. The CDR3 loop spans 14 amino acids. DNA for the CDR3: TGTGCCATCAGTGAGTCGAATAATGGGGACCGGCTCCACTTT. Amino acid sequence: CAISESNNGDRLHF.

The sample holds one count of this clone. The V and J genes are TRBV5-1 and TRBJ1-2; 7 bases are a match to TRBD1. The V and J ends lost 3 bases and 3 bases, in that order; junction bases with no gene match: 17. CDR3 length: 18 residues. From germline, CDR1 is SGHRS and CDR2 YFSETQ. The CDR3 is CASSWTLRDSGLDYGYTF. The CDR3, as DNA: TGCGCCAGCAGCTGGACACTCCGGGACAGTGGTTTAGACTATGGCTACACCTTC.

In this sample, this clone turned up a few times. The chain carries TRBV7-8 and TRBJ1-2; 10 positions agree with TRBD1. This CDR3 is 14 amino acids long. Germline trimming cut 5 bases from V and 13 bases from J; bases unmatched to any gene: 13. Germline assignment: CDR1 SGHVS and CDR2 FQNEAQ. The CDR3 DNA reads as TGTGCCAGCAGCCCGGGACAGGGGATTCCTCGCTTCACCTTC. Its protein is CASSPGQGIPRFTF.

The chain is built from TRBV30 and TRBJ1-1, with D tentatively TRBD1 (5 bases). There are 12 residues in the CDR3. V was cut by 5 bases and J by 5 bases, with 12 bases left in between. The V gene's germline CDR1 is GTSNPN and CDR2 SVGIG (reference sequence). CDR3 sequence: CAWAREGTEAFF. Here the CDR3 DNA reads TGTGCCTGGGCGAGGGAGGGGACTGAAGCTTTCTTT.

The V call is TRBV5-6, the J call TRBJ1-5; no firm D call. This CDR3 region has 14 residues. The V gene's germline CDR1 is SGHDT and CDR2 YYEEEE. V was clipped by 2 bases and J by 3 bases, with 9 bases between them. CDR3 in DNA: TGTGCCAGCAGCTTTTTGGGGATCAATCAGCCCCAGCATTTT. Translating it yields CASSFLGINQPQHF.

The chain recombines TRBV19 with TRBJ2-7, with D unclear. This CDR3 has 13 amino acids. V was clipped by 4 bases and J by 3 bases, with 10 bases between them. Germline V gives CDR1 LNHDA, CDR2 SQIVND (reference sequence). The CDR3 sequence is CASSKNEGYEQYF. CDR3 DNA: TGTGCCAGTAGTAAGAACGAAGGCTACGAGCAGTACTTC.

J is TRBJ2-7 and V is TRBV18, with a weak D call TRBD2 (5 bases). V was clipped by 2 bases and J by 4 bases, with 15 bases between them. The germline gives CDR1 KGHSH, CDR2 LQKENI. The CDR3 covers 15 residues. The CDR3 nucleotides are TGTGCCAGCTCACCAAGTCGGAGGTTCGGATACGAGCAGTACTTC. Its translation: CASSPSRRFGYEQYF. The full variable domain, completed using reference TRBV18 and TRBJ2-7, is NAGVMQNPRHLVRRRGQEARLRCSPMKGHSHVYWYRQLPEEGLKFMVYLQKENIIDESGMPKERFSAEFPKEGPSILRIQQVVRGDSAAYFCASSPSRRFGYEQYFGPGTRLTVT.

This chain uses TRBV7-2 with TRBJ1-5; 9 bases agree with TRBD1. In germline, CDR1 is SGHTA, CDR2 FQGNSA. This CDR3 has 16 amino acids. V trimming: 4 bases; J trimming: 3 bases; junction bases outside the gene matches: 7. CDR3 sequence reads: CASSSGGTGTNQPQHF. The CDR3 DNA sequence: TGTGCCAGCAGCTCCGGGGGGACAGGGACCAATCAGCCCCAGCATTTT.

The V and J genes are TRBV6-5 and TRBJ1-2, with TRBD1 as a possible D gene (6 bases). Germline V gives CDR1 MNHEY, CDR2 SVGAGI. The CDR3 is 15 residues long. Trimming took off 0 bases at V and 8 bases at J, with 16 bases between the two ends. DNA of the CDR3: TGTGCCAGCAGTTACTCGGATACAGGCGGGGGCGGCTACACCTTC. It specifies CASSYSDTGGGGYTF.

The J gene is TRBJ2-7, the V gene TRBV7-6; D remains ambiguous. CDR3 length equals 16 residues. Trimming shortened V by 1 base and J by 2 bases, and 15 bases separated the two germline ends. Germline CDR1 reads SGHVS; CDR2 reads FNYEAQ. DNA for the CDR3: TGTGCCAGCAGCTTAGGGCCGAGGACGGTGACCTACGAGCAGTACTTC. Translated, it gives CASSLGPRTVTYEQYF.

The chain links TRBV7-2 to TRBJ1-2; no reliable D call. CDR3 length: 13 residues. V shed 1 base and J shed 13 bases, with 16 bases lying between them. CDR1 and CDR2 (germline): SGHTA, FQGNSA. The CDR3 region is CASSLVSASGPTF. The CDR3 DNA reads TGTGCCAGCAGCTTAGTCTCGGCCTCTGGGCCCACCTTC.

The chain joins TRBV27 to TRBJ2-7, with D possibly matching TRBD1 (6 bases). Germline assignment: CDR1 MNHEY and CDR2 SMNVEV (reference sequence). The ends were cut back, 8 bases at V and 5 bases at J, with 22 bases in the middle. The CDR3 totals 15 residues. CDR3: CASRSLDSQGNEQYF. CDR3 DNA: TGTGCCAGCCGAAGTTTGGACTCGCAGGGGAACGAGCAGTACTTC.

The rearrangement links TRBV2 to TRBJ1-2, with 12 bases fitting TRBD1. This CDR3 is 20 amino acids long. The V gene end was trimmed by 0 bases and the J gene end by 2 bases; junction bases not matched to a gene: 13. Germline loops: CDR1 SNHLY, CDR2 FYNNEI. Written as DNA, the CDR3 is TGTGCCAGCAGTGAAGCGGGGGTTCTTGGGACAGGGGGCGCGAACTATGGCTACACCTTC. This translates into CASSEAGVLGTGGANYGYTF.

The rearrangement uses TRBV28 and TRBJ1-6; D is possibly TRBD1 (5 bases). V shed 7 bases and J shed 0 bases, with 16 bases lying between them. The germline V gene encodes CDR1 MDHEN and CDR2 SYDVKM. The CDR3 consists of 17 residues. In nucleotides, the CDR3 is TGTGCCAGCACCCGAGGAGGGGTGATCTCCTATAATTCACCCCTCCACTTT. Translation: CASTRGGVISYNSPLHF.